This TCR beta chain was sequenced in a study of shared clonotypes between healthy human individuals. Here immunoSEQ multiplex PCR was the method, and the copy in TCRdb shows in-frame clones only, minus some. Of roughly 480,000 clones in the sample, 70% to 80% are singletons; the top ten hold roughly 12%. Genomic DNA for unsorted samples was obtained from 97 million or so PBMCs. The CDR3 has 14 residues. In germline, CDR1 is SGHKS, CDR2 YYEKEE (reference sequence). Trimming took off 1 base at V and 0 bases at J, with 8 bases between the two ends. The origin of this receptor is a middle-aged woman in good health. Some clones in this sample may be carry-over from other donors' samples. The sample consisted of PBMCs. The J gene is TRBJ2-7, the V gene TRBV5-5; unclear D gene. CDR3 nucleotide sequence: TGTGCCAGCAGCTTGTTTTGGAACTCCTACGAGCAGTACTTC. Residues: CASSLFWNSYEQYF. Using reference TRBV5-5 and TRBJ2-7 for the parts outside the CDR3, the full variable domain is DAGVTQSPTHLIKTRGQQVTLRCSPISGHKSVSWYQQVLGQGPQFIFQYYEKEERGRGNFPDRFSARQFPNYSSELNVNALLLGDSALYLCASSLFWNSYEQYFGPGTRLTVT.